Below are 29 T cell receptor beta chains sequenced from a single sample in a study of blood T cell repertoires in COVID-19. Generated by immunoSEQ multiplex PCR, the TCRdb table keeps only in-frame clones and is missing some. The sample yields 200,000 to 250,000 clones, around 84% seen once. The sample consisted of peripheral blood. All receptors derive from a woman between 18 and 30 years old with acute or convalescent COVID-19.

This clone was counted between two and nine times. This rearrangement joins TRBV6-5 to TRBJ2-1; 12 bases align to TRBD2. The CDR3 spans 14 residues. The germline V gene encodes CDR1 MNHEY and CDR2 SVGAGI. The V gene end was trimmed by 5 bases and the J gene end by 9 bases; junction bases not matched to a gene: 5. DNA for the CDR3: TGTGCCAGCAGTCCTAGCGGGAGGGCCGGTGAGCAGTTCTTC. Translation gives CASSPSGRAGEQFF.

This chain joins TRBV14 and TRBJ2-7; TRBD1 aligns across 7 bases. This CDR3 region has 14 residues. From germline, CDR1 is SGHDN and CDR2 FVKESK. The trim removed 4 bases at V and 1 base at J, leaving 4 bases unmatched. The CDR3 here is CASSPRTGSYEQYF. The CDR3 nucleotides read TGTGCCAGCAGCCCTCGGACAGGATCCTACGAGCAGTACTTC.

The V and J genes are TRBV6-6 and TRBJ2-2, with D unresolved. Looked up from germline, CDR1 is MNHNY and CDR2 is SVGAGI (reference sequence). The CDR3 spans 14 residues. Trimming took off 0 bases at V and 5 bases at J, with 7 bases between the two ends. CDR3 residues: CASSYSAGTGELFF. The DNA for the CDR3 is TGTGCCAGCAGTTACTCGGCAGGAACCGGGGAGCTGTTTTTT.

This sequence joins TRBV11-2 and TRBJ1-6; D gene uncertain. Looked up from germline, CDR1 is SGHAT and CDR2 is FQNNGV. The CDR3 runs 14 residues. V shed 5 bases and J shed 8 bases, with 13 bases lying between them. The CDR3 bases are TGTGCCAGCAGCCTCCCCGCGGGGTATTCACCCCTCCACTTT. It encodes CASSLPAGYSPLHF.

V is TRBV15 and J is TRBJ2-1; tentatively, D is TRBD2 (6 bases). The CDR3 runs to 15 residues. Trimming pared 1 base from V and 7 bases from J, leaving 14 bases between. Germline V lookup: CDR1 LNHNV, CDR2 YYDKDF (reference sequence). CDR3: CATSRAEGGRNEQFF. As DNA, the CDR3 is TGTGCCACCAGCAGAGCTGAGGGAGGTAGGAATGAGCAGTTCTTC.

This clone was seen a few times. The chain joins TRBV6-1 to TRBJ2-1; 7 positions agree with TRBD1. The trim removed 0 bases at V and 7 bases at J, leaving 6 bases unmatched. This CDR3 is built from 15 residues. Germline V gene lookup returns CDR1 MNHNS and CDR2 SASEGT. Here the CDR3 reads CASSEATGTANEQFF. CDR3 sequence (DNA): TGTGCCAGCAGTGAAGCCACCGGGACAGCTAATGAGCAGTTCTTC.

The chain is built from TRBV27 and TRBJ2-7; tentative D call: TRBD1 (6 bases). The CDR3 is 15 residues long. Per germline, CDR1 MNHEY and CDR2 SMNVEV (reference sequence). Deletions cut 3 bases from V and 2 bases from J, with 14 bases between. The CDR3 sequence is CASSFTGLGAYEQYF. Written as DNA, the CDR3 is TGTGCCAGCAGTTTTACAGGGTTGGGAGCCTACGAGCAGTACTTC.

The chain uses TRBV7-2 and TRBJ2-5; a possible D gene is TRBD2 (5 bases). Looked up from germline, CDR1 is SGHTA and CDR2 is FQGNSA. The CDR3 runs 15 residues. Trimming left V 2 bases short and J 5 bases short, with 15 bases between. The CDR3 is CASSLRASLVETQYF. CDR3 coding DNA: TGTGCCAGCAGCTTAAGGGCTAGCTTGGTGGAGACCCAGTACTTC.

This chain connects TRBV27 to TRBJ2-1, with 15 positions matching TRBD2. V was pared by 5 bases and J by 6 bases, with 2 bases of the junction left unmatched. There are 15 residues in the CDR3. From germline, CDR1 is MNHEY and CDR2 SMNVEV (reference sequence). The CDR3: CASSQGLAGGNEQFF. CDR3 DNA: TGTGCCAGCAGTCAGGGACTAGCGGGAGGCAATGAGCAGTTCTTC.

The V and J genes are TRBV9 and TRBJ2-1, with 16 bases fitting TRBD2. Trimming at V came to 0 bases and at J to 7 bases, leaving 10 bases not matched to a gene. The CDR3 is 19 residues long. Germline V gives CDR1 SGDLS, CDR2 YYNGEE. The CDR3 region is CASSVGVGLAGGPRNEQFF. In nucleotides, the CDR3 is TGTGCCAGCAGCGTAGGGGTGGGACTAGCGGGAGGGCCAAGGAATGAGCAGTTCTTC.

The V call is TRBV4-3, the J call TRBJ2-7, with a possible D match to TRBD1 (6 bases). This CDR3 is built from 14 residues. Germline V gives CDR1 LGHNA, CDR2 YSLEER. Trimming shortened V by 1 base and J by 4 bases, and 11 bases separated the two germline ends. CDR3 amino acids: CASSQGAGEYEQYF. In DNA form, the CDR3 reads TGCGCCAGCAGCCAAGGGGCAGGGGAGTACGAGCAGTACTTC.

The V call is TRBV19, the J call TRBJ2-7; D possibly corresponds to TRBD1 (6 bases). CDR3 size: 19 residues. Germline CDR1 and CDR2: LNHDA and SQIVND (reference sequence). Trimming removed 3 bases at V and 0 bases at J, with 24 bases between. The CDR3 DNA reads TGTGCCAGTAGTATTAAGGTTGTTTTCTATCGGACAGACTCCTACGAGCAGTACTTC. It translates to CASSIKVVFYRTDSYEQYF.

The V and J genes are TRBV30 and TRBJ1-2; 7 bases are a match to TRBD1. This CDR3 contains 15 residues. Germline-derived CDR1 and CDR2 are GTSNPN and SVGIG (reference sequence). After removal of 0 bases from V and 7 bases from J, the junction contained 11 bases not matched to a gene. CDR3 amino acids: CAWSVLVRGSSGYTF. CDR3 nucleotides: TGTGCCTGGAGTGTACTGGTCAGGGGGTCTAGTGGCTACACCTTC.

The chain joins TRBV6-2 or TRBV6-3 to TRBJ2-7; 12 bases agree with TRBD2. The J segment lost 4 bases and the V segment lost 6 bases, leaving 10 bases of the junction unmatched. CDR1 and CDR2 from the germline V gene are MNHEY and SVGEGT. The CDR3 is 16 residues long. CDR3 protein: CASSRTTSGRWYEQYF. The CDR3 DNA sequence: TGTGCCAGCAGCAGAACGACTAGCGGGAGATGGTACGAGCAGTACTTC.

V gene TRBV29-1 combines with J gene TRBJ2-1; 8 bases line up with TRBD2. V was pared by 6 bases and J by 6 bases, with 7 bases of the junction left unmatched. Germline assignment: CDR1 SQVTM and CDR2 ANQGSEA. The CDR3 extends over 13 amino acids. CDR3 region: CSVFSGSINEQFF. In nucleotides, the CDR3 is TGCAGCGTGTTCAGCGGGAGTATCAATGAGCAGTTCTTC.

The chain uses TRBV24-1 and TRBJ2-1, with 7 nucleotides matching TRBD2. CDR1 is KGHDR, CDR2 SFDVKD, per germline. This CDR3 has 17 amino acids. The ends lost 5 bases at V and 0 bases at J; junction bases unmatched: 9. The CDR3 sequence: CATSVPSGVSSYNEQFF. DNA of the CDR3: TGTGCCACCAGTGTGCCTAGCGGAGTAAGCTCCTACAATGAGCAGTTCTTC.

The gene calls are TRBV5-5 and TRBJ2-1; D is uncertain. CDR1 and CDR2 from the germline V gene are SGHKS and YYEKEE (reference sequence). V lost 6 bases, J lost 5 bases, and 12 bases lay in between. The CDR3 length is 13 residues. In DNA, the CDR3 is TGTGCCAGCATCCTAGAGATACACAATGAGCAGTTCTTC. Translating gives CASILEIHNEQFF. Full variable domain (remainder filled in from reference TRBV5-5 and TRBJ2-1): DAGVTQSPTHLIKTRGQQVTLRCSPISGHKSVSWYQQVLGQGPQFIFQYYEKEERGRGNFPDRFSARQFPNYSSELNVNALLLGDSALYLCASILEIHNEQFFGPGTRLTVL.

This clone came up a few times. The chain is built from TRBV18 and TRBJ1-1; D gene unclear. V shed 3 bases and J shed 2 bases, with 16 bases lying between them. This CDR3 has 16 amino acids. CDR1 KGHSH and CDR2 LQKENI come from the germline V gene. DNA for the CDR3: TGTGCCAGCTCACCCCGTCCCGTCGACACCAACACTGAAGCTTTCTTT. Amino acids: CASSPRPVDTNTEAFF.

The chain links TRBV23-1 to TRBJ1-6; D might be TRBD1 (6 bases). TRBV23-1 is annotated as an ORF whose role is uncertain. Trimming took 0 bases from V and 8 from J, leaving 14 bases between them. CDR3 length: 16 amino acids. The CDR3 DNA follows: TGCGCCAGCAGTCAATCCACATGGACAGCCTATTCACCCCTCCACTTT. Protein: CASSQSTWTAYSPLHF.

The gene calls are TRBV6-2 or TRBV6-3 and TRBJ2-1; the match to TRBD2 covers 9 bases. The CDR3 covers 14 residues. Germline values: CDR1 MNHEY, CDR2 SVGEGT. The junction had 6 bases not matched to a gene; V was cut back by 5 bases and J by 7 bases. The CDR3 region is CASSKIAGANEQFF. Here the CDR3 DNA reads TGTGCCAGCAGTAAGATAGCGGGAGCGAATGAGCAGTTCTTC.

This rearrangement joins TRBV15 to TRBJ2-3; 7 positions agree with TRBD1. V shed 6 bases, J shed 0 bases, and the junction held 6 bases outside the gene matches. The V gene's germline CDR1 is LNHNV and CDR2 YYDKDF (reference sequence). The CDR3 loop spans 15 amino acids. CDR3 protein: CATRRGPDSTDTQYF. The CDR3 bases are TGTGCCACCAGGAGGGGGCCAGACAGCACAGATACGCAGTATTTT.

This clone appeared once. This chain uses TRBV7-2 with TRBJ2-3; possible D gene TRBD2, 5 bases. Trimming pared 2 bases from V and 0 bases from J, leaving 12 bases between. The CDR3 is 16 residues long. Germline V gene lookup returns CDR1 SGHTA and CDR2 FQGNSA. The CDR3 DNA reads TGTGCCAGCAGCTTATGGCCGGGCGGGAGCACAGATACGCAGTATTTT. This gives the protein CASSLWPGGSTDTQYF.

The J gene is TRBJ1-1, the V gene TRBV19, with D unresolved. Between the trimmed V and J ends, which lost 3 bases and 5 bases, there was a span of 7 bases. Germline lookup yields CDR1 LNHDA and CDR2 SQIVND (reference sequence). The CDR3 loop spans 12 amino acids. CDR3 DNA sequence: TGTGCCAGTAGTATTTCGCGAACTGAAGCTTTCTTT. Translated: CASSISRTEAFF.

The sample holds one count of this clone. The genes are TRBV28 and TRBJ2-7; 7 positions match TRBD1. The J segment lost 3 bases and the V segment lost 5 bases, leaving 16 bases of the junction unmatched. The length of the CDR3 is 17 residues. CDR1 MDHEN and CDR2 SYDVKM come from the germline V gene. The DNA of the CDR3 is TGTGCCAGCAGTGCACCCCCGGGACAGCCCATACGCTACGAGCAGTACTTC. This sequence encodes CASSAPPGQPIRYEQYF.

This chain uses TRBV30 with TRBJ2-5; 9 nucleotides align to TRBD1. Germline lookup yields CDR1 GTSNPN and CDR2 SVGIG (reference sequence). V dropped 0 bases and J dropped 5; count of bases not matched to a gene: 13. This CDR3 is 17 amino acids long. The CDR3 nucleotides are TGTGCCTGGAGTGTACCCCCAGGACAGGGGAGATGGGAGACCCAGTACTTC. Translating gives CAWSVPPGQGRWETQYF.

CDR3 coding DNA: TGTGCCAGCTCACAGACTAGCGGGAGGGCCTCCTACAATGAGCAGTTCTTC. Translated, it gives CASSQTSGRASYNEQFF. This chain links TRBV18 with TRBJ2-1, with TRBD2 identical over 14 bases. The CDR3 length is 17 residues. Trimming at V came to 4 bases and at J to 0 bases, leaving 2 bases not matched to a gene. Germline lookup yields CDR1 KGHSH and CDR2 LQKENI.

The V call is TRBV4-3, the J call TRBJ1-2; TRBD1 is a possible D gene (6 bases). The germline V gene has CDR1 LGHNA and CDR2 YSLEER. V shed 0 bases and J shed 4 bases, with 12 bases lying between them. The CDR3 is made up of 15 amino acids. CDR3 coding DNA: TGCGCCAGCAGCCAAGATTTTGGGGGGGCCTATGGCTACACCTTC. Protein: CASSQDFGGAYGYTF.

The gene calls are TRBV4-3 and TRBJ2-3; TRBD1 aligns across 7 bases. The V and J ends lost 2 bases and 9 bases, in that order; junction bases with no gene match: 2. Germline CDR1 is LGHNA and CDR2 is YSLEER. The CDR3 covers 12 residues. Written as DNA, the CDR3 is TGCGCCAGCAGCCAATACAGGGGAACGCAGTATTTT. Its translation is CASSQYRGTQYF.

The genes are TRBV3-1 (or the pseudogene TRBV3-2) and TRBJ2-3, with TRBD1 matching 7 bases. The length of the CDR3 is 15 residues. Germline V CDR1 and CDR2: LGHDT, YNNKEL (reference sequence). Trimming at V came to 4 bases and at J to 0 bases, leaving 4 bases not matched to a gene. CDR3 protein: CASSPRDRSTDTQYF. The CDR3 DNA sequence: TGTGCCAGCAGCCCTCGGGACAGAAGCACAGATACGCAGTATTTT.